This TCR beta chain emerged from a study of CD8 T cells in Susac syndrome. RNA totalling roughly 0.5 to 1 ug underwent reverse transcription with random hexamers. immunoSEQ multiplex PCR amplified TCR beta CDR3 across 54 Vbeta, 13 Jbeta. One entry per CDR3 protein results from TCRdb running MiXCR on the immunoSEQ multiplex PCR reads. In the table there are 150,000 or so distinct CDR3 sequences, 92% of which are singletons. The germline V gene encodes CDR1 MDHEN and CDR2 SYDVKM. Trimming shortened V by 8 bases and J by 6 bases, and 19 bases separated the two germline ends. The CDR3 covers 14 residues. TCR beta sequencing was performed on blood CD8+ and CD4+ T cells. Controls were age- and sex-matched healthy donors. FACS enriched CD8+ TEMRA cells, while bulk CD8+ and CD4+ were negatively isolated.

The chain uses TRBV28 and TRBJ2-5, with a possible D match to TRBD1 (6 bases). Sequenced input: CD4+ T cells from PBMCs. The clonotype comes from a human donor in good health. The DNA for the CDR3 is TGTGCCAGCTACCCAACAGGGAGCAGGAAGACCCAGTACTTC. Its protein is CASYPTGSRKTQYF.